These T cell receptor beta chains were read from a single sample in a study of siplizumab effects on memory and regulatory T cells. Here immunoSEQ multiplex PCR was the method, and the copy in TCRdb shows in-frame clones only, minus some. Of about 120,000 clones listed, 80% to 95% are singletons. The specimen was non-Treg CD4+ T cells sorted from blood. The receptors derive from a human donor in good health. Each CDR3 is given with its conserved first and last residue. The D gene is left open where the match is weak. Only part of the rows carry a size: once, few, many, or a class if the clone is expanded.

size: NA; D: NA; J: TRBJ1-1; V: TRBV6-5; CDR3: CASSIDSLNTEAFF; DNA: TGTGCCAGCAGTATCGACAGCCTGAACACTGAAGCTTTCTTT
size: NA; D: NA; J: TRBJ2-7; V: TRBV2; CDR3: CASSDLSPWEQYF; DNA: TGTGCCAGCAGTGACTTGAGTCCTTGGGAGCAGTACTTC
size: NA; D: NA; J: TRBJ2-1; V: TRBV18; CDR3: CASSPRRGPDNEQFF; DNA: TGTGCCAGCTCACCACGGCGGGGGCCTGACAATGAGCAGTTCTTC
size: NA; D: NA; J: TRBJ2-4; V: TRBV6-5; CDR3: CASSPVGGAKNIQYF; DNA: TGTGCCAGCAGTCCCGTGGGCGGAGCCAAAAACATTCAGTACTTC
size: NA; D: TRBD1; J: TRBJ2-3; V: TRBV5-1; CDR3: CASSPSDRGDTQYF; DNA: TGCGCCAGCAGCCCTTCTGACAGGGGAGATACGCAGTATTTT
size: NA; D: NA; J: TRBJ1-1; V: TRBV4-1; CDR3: CASSQEKRTETNTEAFF; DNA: TGCGCCAGCAGCCAAGAAAAGAGGACAGAAACGAACACTGAAGCTTTCTTT
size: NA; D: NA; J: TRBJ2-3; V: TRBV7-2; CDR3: CASSLQPNPTDTQYF; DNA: TGTGCCAGCAGCTTACAACCCAACCCCACAGATACGCAGTATTTT
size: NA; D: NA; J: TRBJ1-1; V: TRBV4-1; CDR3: CASSQPGQWTEAFF; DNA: TGCGCCAGCAGCCAACCCGGCCAGTGGACTGAAGCTTTCTTT
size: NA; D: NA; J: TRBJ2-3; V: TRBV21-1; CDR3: CASSKAVTSGGDTQYF; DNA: TGTGCCAGCAGCAAAGCCGTAACTAGCGGGGGAGATACGCAGTATTTT
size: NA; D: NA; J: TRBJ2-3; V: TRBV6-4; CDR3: CASSWGLGTDTQYF; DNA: TGTGCCAGCAGTTGGGGTTTGGGCACAGATACGCAGTATTTT
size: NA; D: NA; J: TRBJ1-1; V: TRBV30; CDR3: CAWSKNLEGTEAFF; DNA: TGTGCCTGGAGTAAAAACCTCGAGGGGACTGAAGCTTTCTTT
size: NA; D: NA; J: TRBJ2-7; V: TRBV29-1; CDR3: CSVTFPASSYEQYF; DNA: TGCAGCGTTACGTTCCCTGCGAGCTCCTACGAGCAGTACTTC
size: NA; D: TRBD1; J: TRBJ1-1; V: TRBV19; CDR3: CASSLGQGVPEAFF; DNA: TGTGCCAGTAGTCTGGGACAGGGAGTGCCTGAAGCTTTCTTT
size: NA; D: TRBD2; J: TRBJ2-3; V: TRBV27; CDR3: CASSLPGLGTDTQYF; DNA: TGTGCCAGCAGTTTACCCGGACTAGGCACAGATACGCAGTATTTT
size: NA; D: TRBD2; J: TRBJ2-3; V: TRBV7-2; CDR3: CASSLAQVAGGHTDTQYF; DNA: TGTGCCAGCAGCTTAGCGCAGGTTGCGGGGGGGCACACAGATACGCAGTATTTT
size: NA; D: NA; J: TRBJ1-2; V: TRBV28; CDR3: CALGSYYGYTF; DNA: TGTGCCCTCGGGTCCTACTATGGCTACACCTTC
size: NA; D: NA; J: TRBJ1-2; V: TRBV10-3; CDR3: CAISEEGKIYGYTF; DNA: TGTGCCATCAGTGAGGAGGGGAAGATCTATGGCTACACCTTC
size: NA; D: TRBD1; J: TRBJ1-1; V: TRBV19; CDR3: CASIPITGVNTEAFF; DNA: TGTGCCAGTATCCCCATTACAGGGGTGAACACTGAAGCTTTCTTT
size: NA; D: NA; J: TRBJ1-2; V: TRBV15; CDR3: CATSRDGRDGYTF; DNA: TGTGCCACCAGCAGAGATGGTAGGGATGGCTACACCTTC
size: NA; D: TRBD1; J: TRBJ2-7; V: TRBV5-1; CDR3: CASSLQQGAVEQYF; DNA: TGCGCCAGCAGCTTGCAGCAGGGGGCGGTCGAGCAGTACTTC
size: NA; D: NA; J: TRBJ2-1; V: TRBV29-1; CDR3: CSVDHNAQFF; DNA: TGCAGCGTTGATCACAATGCGCAGTTCTTC
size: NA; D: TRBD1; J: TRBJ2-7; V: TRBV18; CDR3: CASSPMWAGGYEQYF; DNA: TGTGCCAGCTCACCCATGTGGGCAGGGGGCTACGAGCAGTACTTC
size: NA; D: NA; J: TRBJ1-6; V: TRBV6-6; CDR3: CASSYSHEPPLHF; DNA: TGTGCCAGCAGTTACTCACATGAACCACCCCTCCACTTT
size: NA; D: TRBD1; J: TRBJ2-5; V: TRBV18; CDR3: CASSPGQGVETQYF; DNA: TGTGCCAGCTCACCGGGACAGGGGGTAGAGACCCAGTACTTC
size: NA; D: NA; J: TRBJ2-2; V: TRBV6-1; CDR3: CASSELKRNTGELFF; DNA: TGTGCCAGCAGTGAATTGAAAAGGAACACCGGGGAGCTGTTTTTT
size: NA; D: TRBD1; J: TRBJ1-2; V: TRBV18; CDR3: CASSPPGTGGWGYTF; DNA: TGTGCCAGCTCACCACCAGGGACAGGGGGCTGGGGCTACACCTTC
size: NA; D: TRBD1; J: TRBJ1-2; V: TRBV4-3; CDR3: CASSHPDRGVSGYTF; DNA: TGCGCCAGCAGCCATCCGGACAGGGGGGTTTCTGGCTACACCTTC
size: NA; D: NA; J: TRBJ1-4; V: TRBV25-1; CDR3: CASSEYRLPPTTNEKLFF; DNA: TGTGCCAGCAGTGAATATCGTTTACCCCCAACTACTAATGAAAAACTGTTTTTT
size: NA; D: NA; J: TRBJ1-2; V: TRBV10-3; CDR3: CAITGEGGGYTF; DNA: TGTGCCATCACCGGGGAGGGTGGTGGCTACACCTTC
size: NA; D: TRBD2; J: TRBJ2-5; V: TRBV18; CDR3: CASSPPRGGGETQYF; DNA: TGTGCCAGCTCACCACCCCGGGGGGGCGGTGAGACCCAGTACTTC
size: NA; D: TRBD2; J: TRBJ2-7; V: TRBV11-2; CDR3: CASSLAGGRSYEQYF; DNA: TGTGCCAGCAGCTTAGCGGGGGGGCGGTCGTACGAGCAGTACTTC
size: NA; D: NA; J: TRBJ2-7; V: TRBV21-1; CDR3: CASPSGDRVLEQYF; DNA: TGTGCCAGCCCCTCGGGGGACAGGGTCCTCGAGCAGTACTTC
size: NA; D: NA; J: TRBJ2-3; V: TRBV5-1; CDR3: CASSLGFGLGTDTQYF; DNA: TGCGCCAGCAGCTTGGGATTTGGGTTAGGGACAGATACGCAGTATTTT
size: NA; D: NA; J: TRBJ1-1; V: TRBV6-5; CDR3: CASSIGINTEAFF; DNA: TGTGCCAGCAGCATAGGAATTAACACTGAAGCTTTCTTT
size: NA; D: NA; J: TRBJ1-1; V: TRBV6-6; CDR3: CASKNRAVGPEAFF; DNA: TGTGCCAGCAAAAACCGGGCCGTGGGACCTGAAGCTTTCTTT
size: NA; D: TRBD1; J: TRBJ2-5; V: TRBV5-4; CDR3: CASSLDRGRKQETQYF; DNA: TGTGCCAGCAGCTTGGACAGGGGGCGGAAACAAGAGACCCAGTACTTC
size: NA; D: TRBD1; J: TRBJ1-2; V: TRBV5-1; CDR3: CASSLGGGSNGYTF; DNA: TGCGCCAGCAGCTTAGGAGGGGGCTCAAATGGCTACACCTTC
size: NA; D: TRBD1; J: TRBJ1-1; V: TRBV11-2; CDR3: CASSAQGGSGTEAFF; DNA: TGTGCCAGCAGCGCCCAGGGGGGATCGGGGACTGAAGCTTTCTTT
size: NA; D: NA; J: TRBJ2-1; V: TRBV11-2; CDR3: CASSTPNPMAFF; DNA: TGTGCCAGCAGCACCCCTAACCCAATGGCGTTCTTC
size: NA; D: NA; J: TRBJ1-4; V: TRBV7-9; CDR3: CASSPTDRGNEKLFF; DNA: TGTGCCAGCAGCCCAACGGACAGAGGAAATGAAAAACTGTTTTTT
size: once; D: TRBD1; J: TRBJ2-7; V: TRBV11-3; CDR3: CASSSGTGGDEQYF; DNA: TGTGCCAGCAGCTCCGGGACAGGGGGCGACGAGCAGTACTTC
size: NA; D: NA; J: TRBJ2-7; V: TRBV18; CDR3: CASSPPSYEQYF; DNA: TGTGCCAGCTCACCGCCCTCCTACGAGCAGTACTTC